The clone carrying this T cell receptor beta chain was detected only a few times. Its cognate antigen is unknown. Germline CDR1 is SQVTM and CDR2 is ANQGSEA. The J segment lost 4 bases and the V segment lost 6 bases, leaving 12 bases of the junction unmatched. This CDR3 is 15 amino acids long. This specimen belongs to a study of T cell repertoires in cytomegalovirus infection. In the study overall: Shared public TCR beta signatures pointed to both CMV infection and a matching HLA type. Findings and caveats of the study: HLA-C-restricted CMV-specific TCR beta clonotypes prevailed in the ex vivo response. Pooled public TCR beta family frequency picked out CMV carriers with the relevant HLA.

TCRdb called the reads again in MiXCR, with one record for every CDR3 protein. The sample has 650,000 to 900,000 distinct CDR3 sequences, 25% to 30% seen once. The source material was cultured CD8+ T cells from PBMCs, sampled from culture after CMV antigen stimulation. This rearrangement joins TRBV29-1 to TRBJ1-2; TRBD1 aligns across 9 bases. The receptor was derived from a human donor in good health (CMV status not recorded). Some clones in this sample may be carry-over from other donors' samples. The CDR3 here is CSVPWLTTGGYGYTF. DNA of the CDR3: TGCAGCGTCCCCTGGCTAACGACAGGGGGCTATGGCTACACCTTC. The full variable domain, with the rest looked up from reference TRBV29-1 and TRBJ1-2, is SAVISQKPSRDICQRGTSLTIQCQVDSQVTMMFWYRQQPGQSLTLIATANQGSEATYESGFVIDKFPISRPNLTFSTLTVSNMSPEDSSIYLCSVPWLTTGGYGYTFGSGTRLTVV.